The clone carrying this TCR beta chain appeared a single time. The antigen is unknown. This sample was included in a study of T cells after posttransplantation cyclophosphamide. General study points: Donor CD8+ memory clones often dominated recipient blood repertoires at later times. TRB clonality was highly associated with recipient CMV seropositivity and reactivation.

Treatment was busulfan-fludarabine conditioning, a marrow graft, and cyclophosphamide on days +3 and +4. TCRdb's table, derived via immunoSEQ multiplex PCR, lists solely in-frame clones and lacks some. The sample shows just over 6,500 clones, 81% of them seen only once. Trimming stripped 4 bases from V and 3 bases from J, with 4 bases between. In germline, CDR1 is MNHNY, CDR2 SVGAGI (reference sequence). This CDR3 is 12 amino acids long. The source was PBMCs, collected after allogeneic stem cell transplant with posttransplant cyclophosphamide. This chain links TRBV6-6 with TRBJ2-1, with D hard to call. This sequence originates from a female patient in her forties or fifties who received an allogeneic stem cell transplant from a related donor, was CMV-positive, and had no GVHD. These T cells may partly come from the graft donor. The chain's CDR3 is CASSSLYNEQFF. The CDR3 coding sequence is TGTGCCAGCAGTTCCCTCTACAATGAGCAGTTCTTC.